The 28 T cell receptor beta chains given below trace back to one sample, sequenced in a study of CD8+CD57+ T cells in acquired aplastic anemia. Individuals selected for sequencing had exhibited CD8+CD57+ cell expansion on flow cytometry. Genomic DNA, the template, was used for profiling of the TCR beta VDJ and CDR3. TCRdb passed the reads through MiXCR, listing each CDR3 protein once. The sample has approximately 150,000 distinct CDR3 sequences, around half seen once; the top ten hold under 1.2%. Sequenced: sorted CD4+, CD8+, or CD8+CD57+ T cells (not recorded which) from PBMCs. All receptors derive from a human donor with aplastic anemia.

As for this clonotype: A read error is possible here, since a much larger clone lies one base away. The conserved closing phenylalanine or tryptophan is absent in this CDR3, likely reflecting a read error. The chain has TRBV6-1 and TRBJ1-2; 9 bases align to TRBD1. This CDR3 is built from 13 residues. Germline V gene data show CDR1 as MNHNS and CDR2 as SASEGT. The CDR3 reads CVRAGQGNYGYTL. As DNA, the CDR3 is TGTGTTAGGGCCGGACAGGGGAACTATGGCTACACCCTC.

This clonotype was seen many times. V usage is TRBV4-2 and J usage is TRBJ2-3; no reliable D call. V dropped 0 bases and J dropped 3 bases, with 7 bases sitting between them. The CDR3 spans 14 residues. CDR1 is LGHNA, CDR2 YNFKEQ, per germline. As DNA, the CDR3 is TGTGCCAGCAGCCAAGATGCGAAAACAGATACGCAGTATTTT. It encodes CASSQDAKTDTQYF.

The chain carries TRBV19 and TRBJ2-1; 9 positions match TRBD1. CDR3 length: 15 residues. Unmatched junction bases numbered 7, after V lost 5 bases and J lost 5 bases. Germline loops: CDR1 LNHDA, CDR2 SQIVND (reference sequence). The CDR3 is CASSLGQGRNNEQFF. The DNA for the CDR3 is TGTGCCAGTAGTTTAGGACAGGGGCGTAACAATGAGCAGTTCTTC. Using reference TRBV19 and TRBJ2-1 for the parts outside the CDR3, the full variable domain is DGGITQSPKYLFRKEGQNVTLSCEQNLNHDAMYWYRQDPGQGLRLIYYSQIVNDFQKGDIAEGYSVSREKKESFPLTVTSAQKNPTAFYLCASSLGQGRNNEQFFGPGTRLTVL.

This clonotype was seen many times. The chain recombines TRBV3-1 with TRBJ2-7, with 9 positions matching TRBD2. Germline V lookup: CDR1 LGHDT, CDR2 YNNKEL (reference sequence). The CDR3 is made up of 17 amino acids. V lost 1 base to trimming and J lost 0 bases; unmatched junction nucleotides: 7. CDR3 DNA: TGTGCCAGCAGCCAAGTCCGGCAGCGGGGGGCCTCCTACGAGCAGTACTTC. Residues: CASSQVRQRGASYEQYF.

This clonotype was observed many times. This sequence joins TRBV20-1 and TRBJ1-1; 7 nucleotides match TRBD1. Germline V gives CDR1 DFQATT, CDR2 SNEGSKA (reference sequence). Unmatched junction bases numbered 6, after V lost 7 bases and J lost 4 bases. This CDR3 has 12 residues. The DNA for the CDR3 is TGCAGTGGGCGGGGACAGCCCACTGAAGCTTTCTTT. Translated, it gives CSGRGQPTEAFF.

Concerning this clonotype: This could be a read error, since a much larger clone is one nucleotide away. In this CDR3 the conserved last residue, phenylalanine or tryptophan, is missing, so a read error is likely. CDR3 sequence: CASSVGGGDYGYTS. The CDR3 DNA follows: TGTGCCAGCAGCGTAGGAGGGGGTGACTATGGCTACACCTCC. V and J are TRBV9 and TRBJ1-2; possibly TRBD1 for D (6 bases). CDR3 length: 14 amino acids. Between the trimmed V and J ends, which lost 0 bases and 3 bases, there was a span of 9 bases. Germline CDR1 SGDLS, CDR2 YYNGEE.

This clonotype was counted once. The V call is TRBV20-1, the J call TRBJ1-2, with D unresolved. Germline V gene data show CDR1 as DFQATT and CDR2 as SNEGSKA (reference sequence). The CDR3 contains 11 residues. Trimming took 3 bases from V and 7 from J, leaving 9 bases between them. The CDR3 sequence is CSASTGTGYTF. CDR3 DNA: TGCAGTGCTAGTACGGGTACTGGCTACACCTTC.

V gene TRBV20-1 combines with J gene TRBJ2-7; D unclear. There are 12 residues in the CDR3. Deletions cut 0 bases from V and 2 bases from J, with 5 bases between. The germline V gene has CDR1 DFQATT and CDR2 SNEGSKA (reference sequence). The CDR3 sequence: CSAREEAYEQYF. CDR3 sequence (DNA): TGCAGTGCTAGAGAGGAAGCCTACGAGCAGTACTTC.

This clonotype was seen a single time. This could be a read error, since a much larger clone is one nucleotide away. The J gene is TRBJ2-3, the V gene TRBV7-3; TRBD2 matches 7 bases. Germline CDR1 and CDR2: SGHTA and FQGTGA. The J segment lost 2 bases and the V segment lost 1 base, leaving 12 bases of the junction unmatched. This CDR3 is 18 amino acids long. The CDR3 DNA reads TGTGCCAGCAGCTTAAATGCTTTCGGGGGGACCCACACAGATACGCAGTATTTT. It translates to CASSLNAFGGTHTDTQYF. Full variable domain (remainder filled in from reference TRBV7-3 and TRBJ2-3): GAGVSQTPSNKVTEKGKYVELRCDPISGHTALYWYRQSLGQGPEFLIYFQGTGAADDSGLPNDRFFAVRPEGSVSTLKIQRTERGDSAVYLCASSLNAFGGTHTDTQYFGPGTRLTVL.

Points on this clonotype: A much larger clone lies one base from this, so it may be a read error. The chain recombines TRBV12-3 or TRBV12-4 with TRBJ2-2; 7 bases align to TRBD1. The junction had 4 bases not matched to a gene; V was cut back by 0 bases and J by 0 bases. This CDR3 contains 17 residues. CDR3: CASSLALGTANTGELFF. The CDR3 DNA reads TGTGCCAGCAGTTTAGCGTTGGGGACAGCGAACACCGGGGAGCTGTTTTTT.

This clonotype showed up many times. The chain uses TRBV13 and TRBJ1-5; TRBD1 matches at 7 bases. CDR1 PRHDT and CDR2 FYEKMQ come from the germline V gene (reference sequence). The CDR3 runs 16 residues. V lost 5 bases to trimming and J lost 0 bases; unmatched junction nucleotides: 7. The CDR3 here is CASSPGTAYSNQPQHF. The CDR3 DNA reads TGTGCCAGCAGCCCCGGGACAGCCTATAGCAATCAGCCCCAGCATTTT.

This clonotype came up many times. CDR3: CASFQGAGRVELFF. The CDR3 nucleotides are TGTGCCAGCTTCCAGGGGGCGGGTCGAGTGGAACTGTTTTTT. The chain has TRBV19 and TRBJ1-4; 8 nucleotides align to TRBD1. CDR3 length: 14 residues. Germline V lookup: CDR1 LNHDA, CDR2 SQIVND (reference sequence). The ends lost 9 bases at V and 12 bases at J; junction bases unmatched: 15.

Remarks on this clonotype: This could be a read error, since a much larger clone is one nucleotide away. For the CDR3, the DNA is TGTGCCAGCAGCTCCACAGGGATACGAGAGACCCAGTACTTC. Translating it yields CASSSTGIRETQYF. The chain uses TRBV7-2 and TRBJ2-5; D may be TRBD1 (6 bases). The V and J ends lost 4 bases and 4 bases respectively, with 13 bases between them. There are 14 residues in the CDR3. The germline V gene has CDR1 SGHTA and CDR2 FQGNSA.

The table lists this clonotype with many counts. The rearrangement joins TRBV7-2 to TRBJ2-2; D perhaps matches TRBD2 (5 bases). Trimming pared 5 bases from V and 6 bases from J, leaving 10 bases between. Germline CDR1 SGHTA, CDR2 FQGNSA. CDR3 length: 13 residues. The CDR3 region is CASSRDAPGELFF. The CDR3 coding sequence is TGTGCCAGCAGCCGGGATGCGCCCGGGGAGCTGTTTTTT.

This chain connects TRBV5-4 to TRBJ2-2, with 7 bases fitting TRBD1. The length of the CDR3 is 15 residues. With 2 bases clipped from V and 1 base from J, the junction kept 2 bases outside the gene matches. The germline V gene has CDR1 SGHNT and CDR2 YYREEE (reference sequence). The CDR3 nucleotides read TGTGCCAGCAGCTTTTGGACAGGGAACACCGGGGAGCTGTTTTTT. This gives the protein CASSFWTGNTGELFF. Full variable domain (remainder filled in from reference TRBV5-4 and TRBJ2-2): ETGVTQSPTHLIKTRGQQVTLRCSSQSGHNTVSWYQQALGQGPQFIFQYYREEENGRGNFPPRFSGLQFPNYSSELNVNALELDDSALYLCASSFWTGNTGELFFGEGSRLTVL.

This chain joins TRBV15 and TRBJ2-7; 7 bases are a match to TRBD1. From germline, CDR1 is LNHNV and CDR2 YYDKDF (reference sequence). CDR3 length equals 14 residues. Unmatched junction bases numbered 8, after V lost 5 bases and J lost 4 bases. CDR3 sequence (DNA): TGTGCCACCAGCGAGGGACAGCCGGTTTACGAGCAGTACTTC. The encoded protein is CATSEGQPVYEQYF.

The rearrangement joins TRBV18 to TRBJ2-5; 15 bases match TRBD2. CDR1 is KGHSH, CDR2 LQKENI, per germline. The CDR3 is made up of 15 amino acids. The trim removed 8 bases at V and 3 bases at J, leaving 4 bases unmatched. The chain's CDR3 is CASKRTSGGEETQYF. CDR3 in DNA: TGTGCCAGCAAACGGACTAGCGGGGGGGAAGAGACCCAGTACTTC.

In regard to this clonotype: This sequence may be a read error, since a much larger clone differs from it by one base. V is TRBV9 and J is TRBJ1-1; unclear D gene. This CDR3 has 16 residues. Germline V gives CDR1 SGDLS, CDR2 YYNGEE. As DNA, the CDR3 is TGTGCCAGCAGCGTAGGGTCAAGGGCCCAGAACACTGAAGCTCTCTTT. It encodes CASSVGSRAQNTEALF.

The rearrangement links TRBV20-1 to TRBJ2-7, with D possibly matching TRBD1 (6 bases). The CDR3 is made up of 14 amino acids. Germline assignment: CDR1 DFQATT and CDR2 SNEGSKA (reference sequence). Trimming cost V 4 bases and J 1 base, with 14 bases left between them. For the CDR3, the DNA is TGCAGTGCTACTGTGGGACACTCTTCCTACGAGCAGTACTTC. It yields the protein CSATVGHSSYEQYF.

The chain joins TRBV20-1 to TRBJ1-5; TRBD1 agrees at 7 bases. Germline trimming cut 6 bases from V and 1 base from J; bases unmatched to any gene: 3. The CDR3 spans 13 residues. The germline V gene has CDR1 DFQATT and CDR2 SNEGSKA (reference sequence). The CDR3, as DNA: TGCAGTGCCACGGACAGGAGCAATCAGCCCCAGCATTTT. It is translated as CSATDRSNQPQHF.

In this sample, this clonotype turned up once. V usage is TRBV2 and J usage is TRBJ2-5, with 10 positions matching TRBD1. Unmatched junction bases numbered 1, after V lost 5 bases and J lost 7 bases. CDR3 length equals 12 residues. Per germline, CDR1 SNHLY and CDR2 FYNNEI. CDR3 residues: CASSRDRGTQYF. As DNA, the CDR3 is TGTGCCAGCAGTCGGGACAGGGGGACCCAGTACTTC.

Turning to this clonotype: A much larger clone differs by one base, so this may be a read error. The V gene is TRBV5-4, the J gene TRBJ1-2, with D possibly TRBD1 on 5 matching bases. CDR1 is SGHNT, CDR2 YYREEE, per germline (reference sequence). The CDR3 consists of 14 residues. The CDR3 nucleotides read TGTGCCAGCTGCTTCCCAGGGCTAGAGGTTGGCTACACCTTC. Amino acid sequence: CASCFPGLEVGYTF.

The chain uses TRBV19 and TRBJ1-3; D is ambiguous. CDR3 length: 14 amino acids. Germline CDR1 is LNHDA and CDR2 is SQIVND (reference sequence). Trimming took off 5 bases at V and 2 bases at J, with 10 bases between the two ends. Here the CDR3 reads CASSPGLAGNTIYF. Here the CDR3 DNA reads TGTGCCAGTAGTCCAGGCCTTGCTGGAAACACCATATATTTT.

This clonotype has a count of ten or more. The chain recombines TRBV2 with TRBJ1-2, with D possibly matching TRBD1 (5 bases). From germline, CDR1 is SNHLY and CDR2 FYNNEI. The CDR3 has 15 amino acids. Trimming cost V 6 bases and J 7 bases, with 21 bases left between them. The CDR3 region has the DNA TGTGCCAGCAGGTGGTGGGGCGTGGGTATCATTGGCTACACCTTC. Its protein product is CASRWWGVGIIGYTF.

This clonotype was found many times. The V call is TRBV5-1, the J call TRBJ1-1; D not resolved. This CDR3 comprises 14 residues. The V end was cut by 4 bases, the J end by 1 base, with 11 bases between. CDR1 is SGHRS, CDR2 YFSETQ, per germline. The CDR3 nucleotides read TGCGCCAGCAGCGCTAGTATAGGGAACACTGAAGCTTTCTTT. It yields the protein CASSASIGNTEAFF.

This clonotype appeared many times. J is TRBJ2-2 and V is TRBV5-4; 7 bases are a match to TRBD1. The CDR3 runs to 12 residues. CDR1 is SGHNT, CDR2 YYREEE, per germline (reference sequence). J lost 4 bases, V lost 9 bases, and 3 bases had no gene match. CDR3 region: CANRGITGELFF. DNA for the CDR3: TGTGCCAACAGGGGAATCACCGGGGAGCTGTTTTTT.

This clonotype was picked up many times. The chain carries TRBV12-5 and TRBJ2-2; D remains unclear. Germline V gene sequence: CDR1 LGHNT, CDR2 FRNRAP. V was cut by 6 bases and J by 8 bases, with 7 bases left in between. The CDR3 length is 11 residues. The DNA for the CDR3 is TGTGCTAGTGGCACTGGAGGGGAGCTGTTTTTT. Encoded protein: CASGTGGELFF.

This clonotype was counted at least ten times. The rearrangement uses TRBV2 and TRBJ2-5, with 7 bases matching TRBD2. CDR1 and CDR2 from the germline V gene are SNHLY and FYNNEI. The CDR3 extends over 17 amino acids. J was trimmed by 2 bases and V by 0 bases; bases with no gene match: 9. CDR3 protein: CASSEAGGRKGQETQYF. The CDR3 DNA follows: TGTGCCAGCAGTGAAGCGGGAGGGAGAAAGGGGCAAGAGACCCAGTACTTC.